These 5 T cell receptor beta chains came from one sample sequenced in a study of blood T cell repertoires in COVID-19. TCRdb's copy holds only in-frame clones and misses some; the assay was immunoSEQ multiplex PCR. The table has tens of thousands of clones, roughly nine tenths seen once; the top ten hold roughly 2.5%. Sequenced material: peripheral blood. The source is a man aged 45-65 years with COVID-19, enrolled during active disease.

This rearrangement joins TRBV20-1 to TRBJ2-7, with a possible D match to TRBD1 (6 bases). The germline V gene encodes CDR1 DFQATT and CDR2 SNEGSKA (reference sequence). The V end was cut by 3 bases, the J end by 5 bases, with 17 bases between. The CDR3 covers 14 residues. The CDR3 DNA is TGCAGTGCTAGTACAGGGAGCTCTTTGGACGAGCAGTACTTC. As protein: CSASTGSSLDEQYF.

This sequence joins TRBV5-6 and TRBJ1-3; no definite D call. Germline assignment: CDR1 SGHDT and CDR2 YYEEEE. The CDR3 contains 14 residues. The ends were cut back, 2 bases at V and 0 bases at J, with 6 bases in the middle. CDR3 in DNA: TGTGCCAGCAGCTTTGAGTCCTCTGGAAACACCATATATTTT. Translating gives CASSFESSGNTIYF.

The chain employs TRBV9 and TRBJ1-2; D unresolved. The CDR3 has 16 residues. V lost 2 bases and J 1 base, leaving 15 bases between the germline ends. Germline assignment: CDR1 SGDLS and CDR2 YYNGEE. The CDR3 nucleotides read TGTGCCAGCAGCGTGGACTCCCAGAAGGTTAACTATGGCTACACCTTC. Amino acid sequence: CASSVDSQKVNYGYTF.

This clone was found once. The rearrangement links TRBV5-1 to TRBJ2-1; D is uncertain. Trimming shortened V by 4 bases and J by 2 bases, and 7 bases separated the two germline ends. CDR3 size: 13 residues. Looked up from germline, CDR1 is SGHRS and CDR2 is YFSETQ. The CDR3 region is CASSDDTYNEQFF. Here the CDR3 DNA reads TGCGCCAGCAGCGATGACACCTACAATGAGCAGTTCTTC.

The rearrangement uses TRBV19 and TRBJ1-4, with 8 bases fitting TRBD1. This CDR3 has 14 amino acids. The germline V gene has CDR1 LNHDA and CDR2 SQIVND (reference sequence). The V and J ends lost 7 bases and 6 bases, in that order; junction bases with no gene match: 7. CDR3 nucleotides: TGTGCCAGTACTGACAGGGGAGAAGATGAAAAACTGTTTTTT. Encoded protein: CASTDRGEDEKLFF.